The 12 T cell receptor beta chains listed next were all sequenced from one sample in a study of T cell clusters in autoimmune cytopenias (dated by TCRdb to the late 2010s). The sequencer was an Illumina MiSeq. TRB rearrangements were amplified by multiplex PCR using a touch-down protocol with TRB-A and TRB-B primer pools mixed in one tube. TCRdb reprocessed the reads, reporting each CDR3 protein sequence once and no DNA. The sample's records list approximately 5,300 distinct CDR3 sequences. Around 15% of the sample lies in the top ten. For each sample, TRB amplification used 200 to 300 ng of peripheral blood genomic DNA, equal to approximately 38,000 genome equivalents. These data were also reused for a study on T cell repertoires in aging, cancer and after chemotherapy.

Specimen: peripheral blood. The receptors originated from a human donor in good health.

This clonotype is deemed medium-sized (0.01 to 0.1%) by its frequency. The V gene is TRBV6-5, the J gene TRBJ2-2. This CDR3 is 13 amino acids long. Germline CDR1 reads MNHEY; CDR2 reads SVGAGI. The CDR3 loop reads CASSYRVTGELFF.

The rearrangement links TRBV4-3 to TRBJ2-2; TCRdb selects TRBD2, and the lack of DNA leaves this call unchecked. The CDR3 totals 16 residues. Germline V lookup: CDR1 LGHNA, CDR2 YSLEER. The CDR3 protein is CASSQVGGAHTGELFF.

This clonotype shows up as medium-sized (0.01 to 0.1%) by frequency. This rearrangement joins TRBV19 to TRBJ2-1; TCRdb's D gene call, TRBD2, goes unchecked for lack of DNA. Germline V gives CDR1 LNHDA, CDR2 SQIVND (reference sequence). The CDR3 is 15 amino acids. CDR3 sequence reads: CASSIDSGSYNEQFF.

This chain connects TRBV5-4 to TRBJ1-4; TCRdb selects TRBD1, and the lack of DNA leaves this call unchecked. CDR1 and CDR2 from the germline V gene are SGHNT and YYREEE (reference sequence). This CDR3 is built from 16 residues. CDR3 sequence: CASSSQQGQTVEKLFF.

The chain employs TRBV6-2 or TRBV6-3 and TRBJ1-4; with no DNA, the TCRdb D assignment of TRBD1 cannot be verified. Looked up from germline, CDR1 is MNHEY and CDR2 is SVGEGT. This CDR3 has 16 amino acids. The CDR3 loop reads CASSPGQTTTNEKLFF.

The chain uses TRBV19 and TRBJ1-5; TCRdb returns TRBD1, unconfirmable since there is no DNA. This CDR3 has 15 residues. Germline CDR1 and CDR2: LNHDA and SQIVND (reference sequence). CDR3 sequence reads: CASSLQGAGNQPQHF.

Judged by frequency, this clonotype is large (0.1 to 1%). The CDR3 sequence is CASSHGTSGYEQYF. The chain joins TRBV5-5 to TRBJ2-7; the D call of TRBD2 rests on TCRdb alone, since no DNA is present to check it. The germline V gene has CDR1 SGHKS and CDR2 YYEKEE (reference sequence). This CDR3 has 14 amino acids.

This clonotype is medium-sized by frequency. The rearrangement uses TRBV5-1 and TRBJ2-5; the TCRdb call, TRBD1, lacks DNA for checking. Germline V gene sequence: CDR1 SGHRS, CDR2 YFSETQ. This CDR3 region has 14 residues. The CDR3 region is CASSSQGVRETQYF.

This chain's CDR3 is CAGGFHYTGELFF. The V call is TRBV19, the J call TRBJ2-2; TCRdb's D call of TRBD2 is untestable without DNA. Germline assignment: CDR1 LNHDA and CDR2 SQIVND (reference sequence). This CDR3 has 13 amino acids.

V usage is TRBV10-2 and J usage is TRBJ1-1. The CDR3 extends over 12 amino acids. Germline CDR1 WSHSY, CDR2 SAAADI. The CDR3 sequence is CASSEPRTEAFF.

By frequency, this clonotype is medium-sized. CDR3 loop: CASAPPTGGAHEQYF. This chain links TRBV6-5 with TRBJ2-7; TCRdb's D gene call, TRBD1, goes unchecked for lack of DNA. From germline, CDR1 is MNHEY and CDR2 SVGAGI. The length of the CDR3 is 15 residues.

By frequency, this clonotype is medium-sized (0.01 to 0.1%). The chain carries TRBV19 and TRBJ2-1; TCRdb's D gene call, TRBD1, goes unchecked for lack of DNA. CDR1 is LNHDA, CDR2 SQIVND, per germline (reference sequence). The CDR3 length is 17 residues. CDR3 protein: CASSIDQGGVVYNEQFF.